This T cell receptor beta chain stems from a study of a mutant IDH1 vaccine in newly diagnosed glioma (dated by TCRdb to the early 2020s). Some background on the complete study: Patients received eight vaccinations in weeks 1, 3, 5, 7, 11, 15, 19 and 23, corresponding to visits V03 through V10. Peripheral blood was collected at six visits: V03 (baseline), V05, V07, V10, V12 and V13. For exploratory analyses, roughly 25 treated patients had longitudinal TCRB deep sequencing done wherever samples were available. Before enrollment, most patients had been given radiochemotherapy with temozolomide as standard therapy, while the rest had received either radiotherapy alone or temozolomide alone. Vaccination was initiated 4-6 weeks after radiotherapy alone, or concurrently with temozolomide cycles in the chemotherapy-containing groups. The approximately 30 treated patients were around 60% male and roughly 40% female, with a mean age of approximately 40 years.

Study-wide conclusions, independent of this receptor: PBMC samples for TCRB deep sequencing were selected based on availability. Vaccine-induced immune responses across multiple MHC alleles were detected in around 92% of patients. Pseudoprogression seemed to be unrelated to changes in the top peripheral T cell clonotypes found by TCRB sequencing. The authors stated that sample limitations prevented analyses of patient blood samples from being reproduced.

Library preparation used the immunoSEQ multiplex PCR assay. The hsTCRB Kit was used according to the manufacturer's protocol to amplify rearranged TCR beta chain sequences. Sequencing of TCRB libraries was carried out on an Illumina MiSeq. In the original analysis: Demultiplexing, trimming and gene mapping were performed with the kit vendor's proprietary platform. The source is immuneACCESS, and TCRdb retained only in-frame sequences with V and J called. Part of the clones is not carried over; for the studies checked, unresolved V genes explain less than half of this, and the remainder is unexplained. From that table come the V and J calls and clone size; the DNA was used to work out D and trimming. The sample table shows 56,000 or so clones, and 78% are seen once. The top ten clonotypes cover about 2% of the sample. From the cysteine through the phenylalanine, the CDR3 covers 12 amino acids. Of all the DNA, just the CDR3 is kept, 36 bases in frame from base 1. CDR1 and CDR2 were assigned from the germline V gene as SNHLY and FYNNEI. V gives up 9 bases and J gives up 10 bases, and the segment between their germline ends measures 13 bases.

On this clone: Its antigen specificity is not known. Per-nucleotide qualities are absent, and no much larger clonotype sits a single base away.

Per the publication, the time point label means: week 5, during vaccination. A 20-mer mutant IDH1 peptide at 300 micrograms in Montanide made up each vaccine dose, which was injected subcutaneously together with topical imiquimod. The donors had newly diagnosed IDH1-mutant astrocytomas of WHO grade 3 or 4 that showed loss of nuclear ATRX. The samples were drawn from NOA16, a multicentre, single-arm, open-label phase I trial in Germany that tested a mutant IDH1 peptide vaccine in humans for the first time. Genomic DNA for TCRB sequencing was isolated from EDTA blood with the DNeasy Blood and Tissue Kit.

Sequencing was performed on PBMCs, taken from a glioma patient whose treatment included an IDH1 peptide vaccine. The rearranged segments are TRBV2 and TRBJ1-6, with a tentative D gene TRBD1 over 5 matching bases. This receptor was identified in a woman in her forties with glioma. The DNA is as follows: TGTGCCAGGCGGGGCACTTCATCACCCCTCCACTTT. This sequence encodes CARRGTSSPLHF.